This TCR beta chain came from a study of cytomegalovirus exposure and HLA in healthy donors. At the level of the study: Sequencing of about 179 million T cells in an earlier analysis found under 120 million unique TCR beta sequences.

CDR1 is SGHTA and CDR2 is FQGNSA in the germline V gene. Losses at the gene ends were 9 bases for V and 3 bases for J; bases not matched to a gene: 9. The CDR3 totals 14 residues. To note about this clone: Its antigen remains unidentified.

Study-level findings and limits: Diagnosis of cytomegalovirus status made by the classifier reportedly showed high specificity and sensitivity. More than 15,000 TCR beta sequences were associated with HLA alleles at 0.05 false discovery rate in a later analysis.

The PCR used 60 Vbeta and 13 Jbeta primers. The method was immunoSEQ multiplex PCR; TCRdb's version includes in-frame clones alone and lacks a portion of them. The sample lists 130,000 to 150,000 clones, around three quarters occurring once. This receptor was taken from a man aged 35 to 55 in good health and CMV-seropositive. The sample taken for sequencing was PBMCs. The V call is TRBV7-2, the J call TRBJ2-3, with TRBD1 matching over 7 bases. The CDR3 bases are TGTGCCAGTACCCGGGACAGCCGGACAGATACGCAGTATTTT. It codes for CASTRDSRTDTQYF.